This T cell receptor beta chain was recorded in a study of T-cell reconstitution after alpha-beta-depleted transplantation in children. This clonotype was seen at least ten times. Trimming removed 4 bases at V and 6 bases at J, with 13 bases between. CDR1 SEHNR and CDR2 FQNEAQ come from the germline V gene (reference sequence). The CDR3 contains 13 residues. The library targeted TCRbeta and was prepared with unique molecular identifiers. MiXCR was run by TCRdb on the PCR reads, yielding one entry per CDR3 protein. The sample consists of under 35,000 distinct CDR3 sequences, 6.3% of them appearing once.

This clonotype was obtained from a male patient between 10 and 17 years old who had a stem cell transplant for acute myeloid leukemia, so the T cells may come from the graft donor. J is TRBJ2-7 and V is TRBV7-9; D uncertain. Source: PBMCs, mostly from graft donor cells, taken 180 days after TCRalphabeta/CD19-depleted stem cell transplant. The CDR3 sequence is CASSWVRASEQYF. The DNA of the CDR3 is TGTGCCAGCAGCTGGGTTCGGGCGAGCGAGCAGTACTTC.